This T cell receptor (beta chain) was obtained from a study of blood T cell repertoires in COVID-19. About the study: T cells, B-cell-depleted T cells, or PBMCs supplied cDNA or gDNA.

Data came from immunoSEQ multiplex PCR; TCRdb stores just in-frame clones and leaves some out. The repertoire consists of 100,000 or so clones, with roughly 92% occurring once and the leading ten covering 0.85% to 1%. Germline CDR1 is SGDLS and CDR2 is YYNGEE. This CDR3 contains 14 residues. The trim removed 2 bases at V and 8 bases at J, leaving 9 bases unmatched. Sequences were obtained from peripheral blood. The chain carries TRBV9 and TRBJ1-2; 7 bases are shared with TRBD1. The receptor's source is a man between 60 and 75 years old with acute or convalescent COVID-19. DNA for the CDR3: TGTGCCAGCAGCGTGGGAAGAGGGGGCGAGGGCTACACCTTC. Translated, it gives CASSVGRGGEGYTF.